This TCR beta chain came from a study of blood T cell repertoires in COVID-19. At the level of the study: Italy, Spain and the United States were the sources of the convalescent and acute COVID-19 samples. Sources were T cells, B-cell-depleted T cells, or PBMCs; the material itself was cDNA or gDNA.

Some clones are missing from TCRdb's copy, which holds only in-frame ones; the method was immunoSEQ multiplex PCR. This sample has around 60,000 clones, with just under 75% found just once. During active infection, Seattle patients enrolled and were then monitored through disease. Material: peripheral blood. The receptor comes from a woman aged 65 to 85 with COVID-19, enrolled during active disease.

Written as DNA, the CDR3 is TGTGCCAGCAGCCCGCGGGGCGGGGTCAACACCGGGGAGCTGTTTTTT. Translating gives CASSPRGGVNTGELFF. This chain uses TRBV9 with TRBJ2-2, with D possibly matching TRBD2 (6 bases). CDR3 length equals 16 residues. The V end lost 4 bases, the J end lost 2 bases, and 15 bases lay between the germline ends. CDR1 and CDR2 (germline): SGDLS, YYNGEE.